This TCR beta chain emerged from a study of shared clonotypes between healthy human individuals. Overall study: Per donor, three plates held CD4 naive cells, three held CD4 memory, two held CD8 naive and one held CD8 memory.

This clone is a singleton in its sample. Its antigen is still unknown. The germline V gene has CDR1 MDHEN and CDR2 SYDVKM. Germline trimming cut 7 bases from V and 6 bases from J; bases unmatched to any gene: 14. There are 15 residues in the CDR3. CD8 memory pooled CD45RO+ cells and CCR7-negative CD45RA+ TemRA cells. General study results and limits: When naive CD4 clonotypes were compared across a few donors, 4% to 5.5% were shared.

The run depth of the assay was deep. Method: immunoSEQ multiplex PCR; TCRdb's copy keeps in-frame clones and lacks some. The table lists approximately 710,000 clones, roughly 91% of them singletons. V usage is TRBV28 and J usage is TRBJ2-7, with 8 bases matching TRBD1. The sequencing input was memory CD8+ T cells from PBMCs. The subset here: CD45RO+ cells pooled with CCR7-negative TemRA cells. This receptor was taken from a man aged 18 to 30 in good health. Some clones in this sample may be carry-over from other donors' samples. Written as DNA, the CDR3 is TGTGCCAGCACCCTCAGGCGACAGGGGTATAGCGAGCAGTACTTC. It codes for CASTLRRQGYSEQYF. Looking up the rest from reference TRBV28 and TRBJ2-7 gives the full variable domain: DVKVTQSSRYLVKRTGEKVFLECVQDMDHENMFWYRQDPGLGLRLIYFSYDVKMKEKGDIPEGYSVSREKKERFSLILESASTNQTSMYLCASTLRRQGYSEQYFGPGTRLTVT.